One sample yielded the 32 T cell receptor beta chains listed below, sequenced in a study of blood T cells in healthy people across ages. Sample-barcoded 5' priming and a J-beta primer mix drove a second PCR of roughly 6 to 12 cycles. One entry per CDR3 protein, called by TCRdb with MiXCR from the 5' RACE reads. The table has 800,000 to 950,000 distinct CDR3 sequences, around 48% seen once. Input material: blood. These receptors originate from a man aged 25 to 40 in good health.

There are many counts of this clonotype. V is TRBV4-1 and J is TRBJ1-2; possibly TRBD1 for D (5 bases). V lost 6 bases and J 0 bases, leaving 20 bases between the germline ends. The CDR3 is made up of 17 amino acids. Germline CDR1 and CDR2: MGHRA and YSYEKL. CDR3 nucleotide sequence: TGCGCCAGCAGACGAGGATTTTCAGACAGAGCTAACTATGGCTACACCTTC. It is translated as CASRRGFSDRANYGYTF.

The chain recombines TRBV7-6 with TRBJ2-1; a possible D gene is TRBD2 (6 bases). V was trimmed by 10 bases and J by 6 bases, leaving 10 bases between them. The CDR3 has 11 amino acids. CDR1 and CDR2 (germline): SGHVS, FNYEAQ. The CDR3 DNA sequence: TGTGCCATAGCGGAAGGCAATGAGCAGTTCTTC. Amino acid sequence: CAIAEGNEQFF. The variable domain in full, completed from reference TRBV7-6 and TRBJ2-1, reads GAGVSQSPRYKVTKRGQDVALRCDPISGHVSLYWYRQALGQGPEFLTYFNYEAQQDKSGLPNDRFSAERPEGSISTLTIQRTEQRDSAMYRCAIAEGNEQFFGPGTRLTVL.

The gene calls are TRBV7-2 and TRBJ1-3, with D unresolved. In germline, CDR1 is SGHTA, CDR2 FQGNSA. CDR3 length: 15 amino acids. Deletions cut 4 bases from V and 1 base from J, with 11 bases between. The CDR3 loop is CASSSRMRSGNTIYF. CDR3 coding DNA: TGTGCCAGCAGCTCCCGAATGCGATCTGGAAACACCATATATTTT.

CDR3 loop: CSARKIGRSSSYEQYF. CDR3 bases: TGCAGTGCTAGGAAGATCGGACGGTCGAGCTCCTACGAGCAGTACTTC. The rearrangement joins TRBV20-1 to TRBJ2-7; D is ambiguous. Trimming pared 3 bases from V and 0 bases from J, leaving 18 bases between. CDR1 and CDR2 from the germline V gene are DFQATT and SNEGSKA (reference sequence). The CDR3 sequence is 16 residues long.

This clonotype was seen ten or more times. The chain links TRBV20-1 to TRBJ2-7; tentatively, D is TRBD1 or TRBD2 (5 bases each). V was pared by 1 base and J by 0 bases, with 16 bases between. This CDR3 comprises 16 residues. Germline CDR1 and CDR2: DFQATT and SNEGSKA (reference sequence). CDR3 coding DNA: TGCAGTGCTAGAGGGGGGAGCCAACAAAGCTCCTACGAGCAGTACTTC. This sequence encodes CSARGGSQQSSYEQYF.

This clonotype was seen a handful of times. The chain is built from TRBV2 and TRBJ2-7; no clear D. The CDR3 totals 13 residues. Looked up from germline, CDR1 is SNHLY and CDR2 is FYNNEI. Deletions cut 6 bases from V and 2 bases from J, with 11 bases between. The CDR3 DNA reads TGTGCCAGCAGAGGGCCCGCCGCCTACGAGCAGTACTTC. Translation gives CASRGPAAYEQYF. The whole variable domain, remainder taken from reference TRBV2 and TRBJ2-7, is EPEVTQTPSHQVTQMGQEVILRCVPISNHLYFYWYRQILGQKVEFLVSFYNNEISEKSEIFDDQFSVERPDGSNFTLKIRSTKLEDSAMYFCASRGPAAYEQYFGPGTRLTVT.

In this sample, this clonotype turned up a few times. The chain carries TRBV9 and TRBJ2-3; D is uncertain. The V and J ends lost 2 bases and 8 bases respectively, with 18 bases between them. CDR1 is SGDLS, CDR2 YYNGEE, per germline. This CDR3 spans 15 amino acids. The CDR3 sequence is CASSVMETTPGTQYF. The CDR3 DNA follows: TGTGCCAGCAGCGTTATGGAAACAACCCCCGGTACGCAGTATTTT.

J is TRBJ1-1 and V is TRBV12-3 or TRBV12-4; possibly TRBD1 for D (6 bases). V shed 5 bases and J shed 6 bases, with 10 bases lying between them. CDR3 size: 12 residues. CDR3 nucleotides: TGTGCCAGCAGTAAGGACAGCTCTGAAGCTTTCTTT. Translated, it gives CASSKDSSEAFF.

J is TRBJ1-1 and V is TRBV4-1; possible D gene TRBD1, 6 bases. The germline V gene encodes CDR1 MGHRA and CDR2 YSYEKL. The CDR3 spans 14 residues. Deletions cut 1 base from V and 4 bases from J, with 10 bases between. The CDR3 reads CASSQGWDITEAFF. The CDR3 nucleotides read TGCGCCAGCAGCCAAGGGTGGGACATCACTGAAGCTTTCTTT.

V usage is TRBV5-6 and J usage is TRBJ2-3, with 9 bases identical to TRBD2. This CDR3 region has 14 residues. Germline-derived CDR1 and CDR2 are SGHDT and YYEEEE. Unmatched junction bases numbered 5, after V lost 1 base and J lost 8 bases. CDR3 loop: CASSLQRGVVTQYF. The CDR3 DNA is TGTGCCAGCAGCTTGCAGCGGGGGGTAGTTACGCAGTATTTT.

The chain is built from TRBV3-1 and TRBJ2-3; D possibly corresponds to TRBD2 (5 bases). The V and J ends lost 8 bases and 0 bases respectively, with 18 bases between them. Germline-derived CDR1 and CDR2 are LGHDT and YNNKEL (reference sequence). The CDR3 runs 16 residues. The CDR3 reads CASRGPGSISTDTQYF. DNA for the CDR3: TGTGCCAGCCGCGGACCGGGGAGTATTAGCACAGATACGCAGTATTTT.

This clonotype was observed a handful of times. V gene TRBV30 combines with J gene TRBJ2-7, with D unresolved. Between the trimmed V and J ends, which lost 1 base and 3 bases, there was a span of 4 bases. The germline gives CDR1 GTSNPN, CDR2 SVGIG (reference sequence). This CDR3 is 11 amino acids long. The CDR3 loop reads CAWSAVYEQYF. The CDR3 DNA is TGTGCCTGGAGTGCCGTCTACGAGCAGTACTTC. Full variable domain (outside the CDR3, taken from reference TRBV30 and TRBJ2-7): SQTIHQWPATLVQPVGSPLSLECTVEGTSNPNLYWYRQAAGRGLQLLFYSVGIGQISSEVPQNLSASRPQDRQFILSSKKLLLSDSGFYLCAWSAVYEQYFGPGTRLTVT.

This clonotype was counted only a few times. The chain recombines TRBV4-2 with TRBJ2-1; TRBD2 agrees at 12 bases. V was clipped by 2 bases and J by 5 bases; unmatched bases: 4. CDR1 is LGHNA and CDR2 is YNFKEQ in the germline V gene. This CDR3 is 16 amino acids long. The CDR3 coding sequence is TGTGCCAGCAGCCAACTAGCGGGGGGGACAAACAATGAGCAGTTCTTC. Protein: CASSQLAGGTNNEQFF.

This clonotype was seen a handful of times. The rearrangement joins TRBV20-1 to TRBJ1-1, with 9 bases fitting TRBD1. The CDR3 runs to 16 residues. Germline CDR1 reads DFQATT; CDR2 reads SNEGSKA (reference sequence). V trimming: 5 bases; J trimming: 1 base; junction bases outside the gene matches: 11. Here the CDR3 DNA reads TGCAGTGCTCCGAAGGGGACAGGGTGGAGGAACACTGAAGCTTTCTTT. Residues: CSAPKGTGWRNTEAFF.

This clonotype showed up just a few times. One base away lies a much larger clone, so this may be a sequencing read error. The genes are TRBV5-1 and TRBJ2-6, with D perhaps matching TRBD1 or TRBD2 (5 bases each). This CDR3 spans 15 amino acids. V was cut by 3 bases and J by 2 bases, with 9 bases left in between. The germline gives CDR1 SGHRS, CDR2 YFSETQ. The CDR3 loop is CASSWDGAGANVLTF. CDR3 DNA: TGCGCCAGCAGCTGGGACGGGGCTGGGGCCAACGTCCTGACTTTC.

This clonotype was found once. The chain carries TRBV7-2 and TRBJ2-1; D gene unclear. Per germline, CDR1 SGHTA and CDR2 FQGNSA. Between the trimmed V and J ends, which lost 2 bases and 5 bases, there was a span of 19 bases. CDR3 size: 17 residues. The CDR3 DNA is TGTGCCAGCAGCTTACTTTTTTCTGACCCCCATCACAATGAGCAGTTCTTC. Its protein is CASSLLFSDPHHNEQFF.

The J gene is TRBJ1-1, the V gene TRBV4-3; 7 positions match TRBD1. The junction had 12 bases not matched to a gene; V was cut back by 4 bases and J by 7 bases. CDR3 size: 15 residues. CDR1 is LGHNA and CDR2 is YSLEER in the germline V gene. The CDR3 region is CASSRGGDRVLEAFF. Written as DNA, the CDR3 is TGCGCCAGCAGCCGCGGAGGAGACAGGGTTCTTGAAGCTTTCTTT.

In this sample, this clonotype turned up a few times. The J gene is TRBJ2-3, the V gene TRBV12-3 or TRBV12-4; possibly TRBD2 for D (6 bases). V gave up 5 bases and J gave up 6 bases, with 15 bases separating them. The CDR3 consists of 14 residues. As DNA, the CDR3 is TGTGCCAGCAGTACCGGGACTTGGACCGATACGCAGTATTTT. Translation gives CASSTGTWTDTQYF.

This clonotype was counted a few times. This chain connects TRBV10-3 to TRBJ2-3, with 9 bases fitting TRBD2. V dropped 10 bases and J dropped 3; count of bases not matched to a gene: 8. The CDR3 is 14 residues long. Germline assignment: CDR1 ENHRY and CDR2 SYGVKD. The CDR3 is CATEPGLATDTQYF. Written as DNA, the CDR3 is TGTGCCACCGAACCGGGACTAGCAACAGATACGCAGTATTTT.

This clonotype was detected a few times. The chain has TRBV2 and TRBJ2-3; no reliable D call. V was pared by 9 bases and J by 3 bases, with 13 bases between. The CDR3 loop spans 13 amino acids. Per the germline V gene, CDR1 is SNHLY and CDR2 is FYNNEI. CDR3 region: CASAESVTDTQYF. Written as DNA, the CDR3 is TGTGCCAGTGCAGAGTCAGTGACAGATACGCAGTATTTT.

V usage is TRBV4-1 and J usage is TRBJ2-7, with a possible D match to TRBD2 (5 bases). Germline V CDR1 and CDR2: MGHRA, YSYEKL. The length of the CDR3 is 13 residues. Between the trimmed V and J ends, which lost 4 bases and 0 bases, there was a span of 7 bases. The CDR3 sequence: CASSRGLSYEQYF. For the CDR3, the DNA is TGCGCCAGCAGCCGCGGACTCTCCTACGAGCAGTACTTC.

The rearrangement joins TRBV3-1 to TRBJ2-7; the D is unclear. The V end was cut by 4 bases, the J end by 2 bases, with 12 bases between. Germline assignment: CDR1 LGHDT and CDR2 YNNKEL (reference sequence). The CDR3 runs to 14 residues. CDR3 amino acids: CASSPGADTYEQYF. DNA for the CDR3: TGTGCCAGCAGCCCAGGAGCCGACACCTACGAGCAGTACTTC.

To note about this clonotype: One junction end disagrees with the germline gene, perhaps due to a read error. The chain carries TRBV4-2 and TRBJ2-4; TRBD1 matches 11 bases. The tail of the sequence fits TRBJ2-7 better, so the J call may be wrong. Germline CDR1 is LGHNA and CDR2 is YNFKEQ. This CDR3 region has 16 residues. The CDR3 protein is CTSSLGTGTGGYEQYF. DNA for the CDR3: TGTACCAGTAGCTTAGGAACCGGGACAGGGGGTTACGAGCAGTACTTC.

The DNA for the CDR3 is TGCGCCAGCAGCCCCCAGGCTACCGGGGAGCTGTTTTTT. Protein sequence: CASSPQATGELFF. The chain has TRBV4-3 and TRBJ2-2; D is ambiguous. The CDR3 loop spans 13 amino acids. CDR1 and CDR2 (germline): LGHNA, YSLEER. The V end lost 4 bases, the J end lost 5 bases, and 8 bases lay between the germline ends.

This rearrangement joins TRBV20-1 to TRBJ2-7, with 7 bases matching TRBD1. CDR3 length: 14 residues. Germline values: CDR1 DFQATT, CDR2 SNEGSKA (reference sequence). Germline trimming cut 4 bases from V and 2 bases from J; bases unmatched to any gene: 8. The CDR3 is CSAIDRARTYEQYF. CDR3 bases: TGCAGTGCTATTGACAGGGCTAGGACCTACGAGCAGTACTTC.

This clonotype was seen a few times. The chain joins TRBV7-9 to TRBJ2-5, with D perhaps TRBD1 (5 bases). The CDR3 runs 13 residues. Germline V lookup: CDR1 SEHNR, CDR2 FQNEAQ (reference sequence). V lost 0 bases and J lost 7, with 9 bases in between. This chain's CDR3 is CASSLAGVATQYF. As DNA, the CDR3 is TGTGCCAGCAGCTTAGCAGGGGTTGCGACCCAGTACTTC. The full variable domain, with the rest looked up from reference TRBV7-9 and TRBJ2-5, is DTGVSQNPRHKITKRGQNVTFRCDPISEHNRLYWYRQTLGQGPEFLTYFQNEAQLEKSRLLSDRFSAERPKGSFSTLEIQRTEQGDSAMYLCASSLAGVATQYFGPGTRLLVL.

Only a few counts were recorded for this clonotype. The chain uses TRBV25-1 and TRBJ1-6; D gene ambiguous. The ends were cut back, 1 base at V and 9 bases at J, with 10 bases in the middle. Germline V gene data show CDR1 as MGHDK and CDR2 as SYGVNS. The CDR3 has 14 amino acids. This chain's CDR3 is CASSESRDSSPLHF. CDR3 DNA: TGTGCCAGCAGTGAATCCCGCGATAGTTCACCCCTCCACTTT.

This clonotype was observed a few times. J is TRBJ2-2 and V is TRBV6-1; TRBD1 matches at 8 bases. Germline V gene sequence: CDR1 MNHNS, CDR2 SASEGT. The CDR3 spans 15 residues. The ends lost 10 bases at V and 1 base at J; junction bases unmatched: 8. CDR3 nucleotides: TGTGCCACCTTAAGGGACAGGCGGAACACCGGGGAGCTGTTTTTT. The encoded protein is CATLRDRRNTGELFF.

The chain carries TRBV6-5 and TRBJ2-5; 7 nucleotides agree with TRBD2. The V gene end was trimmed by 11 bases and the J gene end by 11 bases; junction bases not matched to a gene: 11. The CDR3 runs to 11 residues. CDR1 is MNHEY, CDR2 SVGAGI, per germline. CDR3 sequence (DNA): TGTGCCGGCACCGCTAGCGGTGAGCAGTACTTC. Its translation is CAGTASGEQYF.

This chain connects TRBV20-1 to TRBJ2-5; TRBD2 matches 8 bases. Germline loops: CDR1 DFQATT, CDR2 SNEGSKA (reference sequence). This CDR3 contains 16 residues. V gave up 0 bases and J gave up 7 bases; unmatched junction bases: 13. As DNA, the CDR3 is TGCAGTGCTAGAGATCCCAACGGGGGGGCTGGTTGGACCCAGTACTTC. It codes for CSARDPNGGAGWTQYF.

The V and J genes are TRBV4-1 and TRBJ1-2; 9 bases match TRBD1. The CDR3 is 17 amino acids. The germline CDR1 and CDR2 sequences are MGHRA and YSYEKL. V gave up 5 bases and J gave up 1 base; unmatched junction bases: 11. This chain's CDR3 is CASSGQFRTGDNYGYTF. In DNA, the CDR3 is TGCGCCAGCAGCGGACAATTCAGGACAGGGGATAACTATGGCTACACCTTC.

CDR3 nucleotide sequence: TGCAGTGCTAGGGTCAGAGGTGGGGTAAACCAGCCCCAGCATTTT. Residues: CSARVRGGVNQPQHF. This chain joins TRBV20-1 and TRBJ1-5; no clear D. The germline V and J ends were trimmed by 3 bases and 7 bases, with 19 bases remaining between them. The CDR3 consists of 15 residues. Germline assignment: CDR1 DFQATT and CDR2 SNEGSKA (reference sequence).